Below, 18 T cell receptor beta chains from the same sample are listed, as sequenced in a study of Tregs in tolerant kidney transplant recipients. Data came from immunoSEQ multiplex PCR; TCRdb stores just in-frame clones and leaves some out. The sample records about 110,000 clones, 90% being singletons. The material was CD4+ T cells from blood, obtained before the transplant. These receptors originate from a human donor who received a combined kidney and bone marrow transplant.

The rearrangement links TRBV28 to TRBJ1-1; D uncertain. Per germline, CDR1 MDHEN and CDR2 SYDVKM. The V and J ends lost 6 bases and 5 bases respectively, with 7 bases between them. The CDR3 runs 11 residues. The CDR3 sequence is CASRVGTEAFF. In DNA form, the CDR3 reads TGTGCCAGCAGGGTCGGTACTGAAGCTTTCTTT.

The gene calls are TRBV7-2 and TRBJ2-1; no clear D. Between the trimmed V and J ends, which lost 0 bases and 1 base, there was a span of 7 bases. Germline CDR1 and CDR2: SGHTA and FQGNSA. This CDR3 has 15 residues. The chain's CDR3 is CASSLAGRSYNEQFF. CDR3 sequence (DNA): TGTGCCAGCAGCTTAGCGGGCCGATCCTACAATGAGCAGTTCTTC.

The CDR3: CASSPGKDRGHYYGYTF. DNA for the CDR3: TGTGCCAGCTCACCGGGCAAGGACAGGGGGCATTACTATGGCTACACCTTC. V gene TRBV18 combines with J gene TRBJ1-2, with 11 bases fitting TRBD1. V shed 3 bases and J 3 bases; nucleotides not matched to a gene: 9. Germline values: CDR1 KGHSH, CDR2 LQKENI. This CDR3 is built from 17 residues.

This clone showed up just once. V usage is TRBV2 and J usage is TRBJ2-7, with TRBD2 identical over 9 bases. Germline V lookup: CDR1 SNHLY, CDR2 FYNNEI. The ends lost 4 bases at V and 0 bases at J; junction bases unmatched: 16. The CDR3 loop spans 19 amino acids. The CDR3 sequence is CASSGLAVVTLTFSYEQYF. As DNA, the CDR3 is TGTGCCAGCAGTGGACTAGCGGTCGTCACCCTGACTTTCTCCTACGAGCAGTACTTC.

V is TRBV5-5 and J is TRBJ2-5, with 8 bases matching TRBD1. The CDR3 loop spans 14 amino acids. Losses at the gene ends were 0 bases for V and 5 bases for J; bases not matched to a gene: 3. Germline V gene sequence: CDR1 SGHKS, CDR2 YYEKEE (reference sequence). The CDR3 sequence: CASSLAGGEETQYF. The CDR3, as DNA: TGTGCCAGCAGCTTGGCAGGGGGCGAGGAGACCCAGTACTTC.

The chain recombines TRBV13 with TRBJ2-7; 7 bases fit TRBD2. Germline V CDR1 and CDR2: PRHDT, FYEKMQ (reference sequence). The CDR3 covers 17 residues. The trim removed 2 bases at V and 7 bases at J, leaving 17 bases unmatched. The CDR3 protein is CASSLKPLGGRAGEQYF. As DNA, the CDR3 is TGTGCCAGCAGCTTAAAGCCCCTGGGGGGGAGGGCCGGGGAGCAGTACTTC.

This sequence joins TRBV5-6 and TRBJ2-1, with 10 bases matching TRBD1. The V and J ends lost 2 bases and 4 bases, in that order; junction bases with no gene match: 3. Germline V gives CDR1 SGHDT, CDR2 YYEEEE. This CDR3 spans 15 amino acids. CDR3 sequence reads: CASSFGQGVYNEQFF. The CDR3, as DNA: TGTGCCAGCAGCTTCGGACAGGGGGTTTACAATGAGCAGTTCTTC. Drawing the rest from reference TRBV5-6 and TRBJ2-1, the complete variable domain is DAGVTQSPTHLIKTRGQQVTLRCSPKSGHDTVSWYQQALGQGPQFIFQYYEEEERQRGNFPDRFSGHQFPNYSSELNVNALLLGDSALYLCASSFGQGVYNEQFFGPGTRLTVL.

V usage is TRBV30 and J usage is TRBJ1-5, with a possible D match to TRBD1 (5 bases). CDR1 and CDR2 (germline): GTSNPN, SVGIG (reference sequence). The V and J ends lost 0 bases and 2 bases respectively, with 14 bases between them. The CDR3 extends over 16 amino acids. Written as DNA, the CDR3 is TGTGCCTGGAGTGTACGTAGGGGCGGGGGCAATCAGCCCCAGCATTTT. Amino acid sequence: CAWSVRRGGGNQPQHF.

The CDR3 loop reads CASRGDRVGTEAFF. The CDR3 nucleotides read TGTGCCAGCAGGGGGGACAGGGTAGGCACTGAAGCTTTCTTT. The rearrangement uses TRBV6-4 and TRBJ1-1, with TRBD1 identical over 9 bases. CDR1 is MRHNA and CDR2 is SNTAGT in the germline V gene. The CDR3 is made up of 14 amino acids. V gave up 6 bases and J gave up 4 bases; unmatched junction bases: 6.

This clone was counted a few times. V is TRBV18 and J is TRBJ2-3; 11 nucleotides agree with TRBD2. The CDR3 has 18 residues. Trimming cost V 6 bases and J 6 bases; bases outside gene matches: 17. Germline V gene lookup returns CDR1 KGHSH and CDR2 LQKENI. This CDR3 reads CASSTRATSGDHLDTQYF. CDR3 sequence (DNA): TGTGCCAGCTCTACCCGGGCGACTAGCGGGGATCACTTGGATACGCAGTATTTT.

This clone was observed a handful of times. CDR3 sequence reads: CASMEANQPQHF. The CDR3 DNA reads as TGTGCCAGCATGGAGGCCAATCAGCCCCAGCATTTT. The chain recombines TRBV2 with TRBJ1-5, with unresolved D. The CDR3 extends over 12 amino acids. Trimming removed 7 bases at V and 3 bases at J, with 7 bases between. Per the germline V gene, CDR1 is SNHLY and CDR2 is FYNNEI.

This clone appeared a single time. The chain uses TRBV5-6 and TRBJ2-7; 13 nucleotides agree with TRBD2. CDR3 length: 16 amino acids. CDR1 is SGHDT and CDR2 is YYEEEE in the germline V gene. V dropped 4 bases and J dropped 1; count of bases not matched to a gene: 5. The CDR3 is CASSPQTSGRSYEQYF. The CDR3 region has the DNA TGTGCCAGCAGCCCTCAGACTAGCGGGAGGTCCTACGAGCAGTACTTC.

The chain combines TRBV5-1 with TRBJ2-7; possibly TRBD2 for D (6 bases). The V gene lost 3 bases and the J gene lost 1 base, with 14 bases spanning the gap. The CDR3 extends over 15 amino acids. Germline V gene sequence: CDR1 SGHRS, CDR2 YFSETQ. The CDR3 DNA is TGCGCCAGCAGCTCTCACCCCGGGGGTTCCTACGAGCAGTACTTC. Translating it yields CASSSHPGGSYEQYF.

The V and J genes are TRBV25-1 and TRBJ1-2; TRBD1 matches at 8 bases. The CDR3 is made up of 14 amino acids. V trimming: 4 bases; J trimming: 7 bases; junction bases outside the gene matches: 8. Germline V gene lookup returns CDR1 MGHDK and CDR2 SYGVNS. CDR3 sequence (DNA): TGTGCCAGCAGTGCCCTAGGACAGGGAGGTGGCTACACCTTC. It specifies CASSALGQGGGYTF.

This clone was seen a few times. The genes are TRBV14 and TRBJ2-2; D is ambiguous. Germline CDR1 is SGHDN and CDR2 is FVKESK. The V gene lost 0 bases and the J gene lost 7 bases, with 3 bases spanning the gap. This CDR3 has 12 amino acids. The CDR3 protein is CASSQDRGELFF. CDR3 bases: TGTGCCAGCAGCCAAGACCGCGGGGAGCTGTTTTTT.

This chain links TRBV27 with TRBJ2-3; D possibly corresponds to TRBD1 (5 bases). This CDR3 spans 12 amino acids. V dropped 5 bases and J dropped 7 bases, with 10 bases sitting between them. Germline V CDR1 and CDR2: MNHEY, SMNVEV (reference sequence). The CDR3 loop reads CASSMTANTQYF. The CDR3, as DNA: TGTGCCAGCAGTATGACAGCAAATACGCAGTATTTT.

The V and J genes are TRBV7-9 and TRBJ1-4; TRBD1 matches 9 bases. This CDR3 is 14 amino acids long. V shed 3 bases and J 5 bases; nucleotides not matched to a gene: 1. Looked up from germline, CDR1 is SEHNR and CDR2 is FQNEAQ (reference sequence). The CDR3: CASSFGTGNEKLFF. The CDR3 nucleotides are TGTGCCAGCAGCTTTGGGACAGGGAATGAAAAACTGTTTTTT.

The rearrangement uses TRBV7-2 and TRBJ2-3; D unresolved. Trimming shortened V by 0 bases and J by 11 bases, and 18 bases separated the two germline ends. The CDR3 covers 15 residues. The germline gives CDR1 SGHTA, CDR2 FQGNSA. CDR3 DNA: TGTGCCAGCAGCTTAGCCCGTGACTCGGCATTTGAGCAGTATTTT. Translating it yields CASSLARDSAFEQYF.